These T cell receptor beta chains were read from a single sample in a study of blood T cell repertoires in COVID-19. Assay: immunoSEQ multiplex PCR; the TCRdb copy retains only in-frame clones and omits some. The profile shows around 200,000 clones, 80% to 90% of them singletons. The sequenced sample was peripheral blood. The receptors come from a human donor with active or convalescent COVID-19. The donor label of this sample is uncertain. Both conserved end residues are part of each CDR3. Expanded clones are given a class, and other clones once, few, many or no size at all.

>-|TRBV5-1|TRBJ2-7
CASSESLAGLAGREQYF
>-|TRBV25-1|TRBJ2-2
CASTWRTGSTGELFF
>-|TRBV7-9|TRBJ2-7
CASSFLAGGVPYEQYF
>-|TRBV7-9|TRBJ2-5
CASSRDRAQETQYF
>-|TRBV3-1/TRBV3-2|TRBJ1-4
CASSEGQGRHNLLFF
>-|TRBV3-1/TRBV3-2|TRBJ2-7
CASSKGQGPYEQYF
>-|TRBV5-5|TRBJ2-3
CASSWSIDTQYF
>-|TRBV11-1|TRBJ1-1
CASSLAWPGDTEAFF
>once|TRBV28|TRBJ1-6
CASSLVWQFNSPLHF
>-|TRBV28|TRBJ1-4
CASSPGAGEKLFF
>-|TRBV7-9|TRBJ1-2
CATPGQGYGGDGYTF
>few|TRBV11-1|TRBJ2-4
CASSLQQGLGIQYF
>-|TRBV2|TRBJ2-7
CASLGTTLSYEQYF
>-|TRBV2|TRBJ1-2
CASSEQGAYGYTF
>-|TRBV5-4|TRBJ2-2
CASGLAGELFF
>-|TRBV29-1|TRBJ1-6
CSVEESGNSPLHF
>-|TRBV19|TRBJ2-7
CASSMIPGGYEQYF
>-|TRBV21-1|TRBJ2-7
CATYGASGSTSSYEQYF
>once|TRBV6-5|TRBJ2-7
CASRTTGQYNEQYF
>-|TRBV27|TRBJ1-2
CASNVDAGRGYGYTF
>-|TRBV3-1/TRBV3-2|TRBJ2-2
CASSFLRGFRRTGELFF
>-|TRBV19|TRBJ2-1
CASSTLLAGGPGGEQFF
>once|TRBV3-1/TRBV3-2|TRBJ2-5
CASRGIQYF
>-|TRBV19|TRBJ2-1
CASSSGIYNEQFF
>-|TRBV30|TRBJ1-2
CATGGRGYTF
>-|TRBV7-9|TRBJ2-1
CASSLEGLGVFEQFF
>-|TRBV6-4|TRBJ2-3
CASSGGGGTDTQYF
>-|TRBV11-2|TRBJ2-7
CASSSQGAFYEQYF
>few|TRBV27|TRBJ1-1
CASSWARQGEAFF
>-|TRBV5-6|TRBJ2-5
CASSGRRGAETQYF
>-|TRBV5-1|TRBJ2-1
CASSLEGGRAEQFF
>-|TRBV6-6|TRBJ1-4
CASSSMIGGEKLFF
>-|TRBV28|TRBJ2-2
CASSFERGNTGELFF
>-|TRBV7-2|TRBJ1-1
CASRPGTSFEAFF
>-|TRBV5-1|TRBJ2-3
CASSLAVAGGTDTQYF
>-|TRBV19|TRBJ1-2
CASFGLALYGYTF
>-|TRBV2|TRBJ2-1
CASSVQSGPGRGEQFF